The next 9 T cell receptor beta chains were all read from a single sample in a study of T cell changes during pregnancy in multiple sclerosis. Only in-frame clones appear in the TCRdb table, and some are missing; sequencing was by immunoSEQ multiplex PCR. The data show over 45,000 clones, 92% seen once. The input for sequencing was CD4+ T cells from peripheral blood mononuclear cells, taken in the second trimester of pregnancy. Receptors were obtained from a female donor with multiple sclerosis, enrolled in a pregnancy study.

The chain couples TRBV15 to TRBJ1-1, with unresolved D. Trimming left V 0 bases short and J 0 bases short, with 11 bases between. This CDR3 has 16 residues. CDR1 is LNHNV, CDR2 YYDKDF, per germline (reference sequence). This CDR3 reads CATSRDSQIMNTEAFF. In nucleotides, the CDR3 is TGTGCCACCAGCAGAGATTCCCAGATAATGAACACTGAAGCTTTCTTT.

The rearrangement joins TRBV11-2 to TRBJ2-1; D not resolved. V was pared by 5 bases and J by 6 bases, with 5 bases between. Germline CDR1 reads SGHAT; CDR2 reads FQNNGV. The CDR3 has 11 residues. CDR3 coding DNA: TGTGCCAGCAGCCCGCGCAATGAGCAGTTCTTC. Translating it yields CASSPRNEQFF.

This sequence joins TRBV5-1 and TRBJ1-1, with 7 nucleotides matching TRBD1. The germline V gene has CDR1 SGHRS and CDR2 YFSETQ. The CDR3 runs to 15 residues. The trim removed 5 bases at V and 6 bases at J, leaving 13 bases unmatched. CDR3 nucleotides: TGCGCCAGCAGTTACCCGAACAGGGGTAGGGCTGAAGCTTTCTTT. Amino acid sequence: CASSYPNRGRAEAFF.

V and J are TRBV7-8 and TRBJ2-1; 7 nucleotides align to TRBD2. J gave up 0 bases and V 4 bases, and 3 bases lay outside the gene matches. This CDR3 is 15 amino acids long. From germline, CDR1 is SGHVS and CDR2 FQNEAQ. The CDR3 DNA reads TGTGCCAGCAGCTATCTAGCGGACTCCTACAATGAGCAGTTCTTC. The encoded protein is CASSYLADSYNEQFF. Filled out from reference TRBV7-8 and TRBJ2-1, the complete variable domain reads GAGVSQSPRYKVAKRGQDVALRCDPISGHVSLFWYQQALGQGPEFLTYFQNEAQLDKSGLPSDRFFAERPEGSVSTLKIQRTQQEDSAVYLCASSYLADSYNEQFFGPGTRLTVL.

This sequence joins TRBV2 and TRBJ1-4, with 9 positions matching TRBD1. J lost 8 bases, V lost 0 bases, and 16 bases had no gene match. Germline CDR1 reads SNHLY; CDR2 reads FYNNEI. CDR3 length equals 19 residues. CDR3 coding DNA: TGTGCCAGCAGTGAAGCCCGGGACAGGGAAGGCTTGGTTGGAGAAAAACTGTTTTTT. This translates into CASSEARDREGLVGEKLFF.

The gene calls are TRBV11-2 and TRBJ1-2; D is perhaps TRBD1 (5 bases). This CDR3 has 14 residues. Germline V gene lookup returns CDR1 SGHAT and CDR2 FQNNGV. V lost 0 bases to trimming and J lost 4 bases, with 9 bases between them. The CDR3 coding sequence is TGTGCCAGCAGCTTAGAGGGCAGGGTCTATGGCTACACCTTC. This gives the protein CASSLEGRVYGYTF. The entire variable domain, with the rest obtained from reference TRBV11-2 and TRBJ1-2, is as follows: EAGVAQSPRYKIIEKRQSVAFWCNPISGHATLYWYQQILGQGPKLLIQFQNNGVVDDSQLPKDRFSAERLKGVDSTLKIQPAKLEDSAVYLCASSLEGRVYGYTFGSGTRLTVV.

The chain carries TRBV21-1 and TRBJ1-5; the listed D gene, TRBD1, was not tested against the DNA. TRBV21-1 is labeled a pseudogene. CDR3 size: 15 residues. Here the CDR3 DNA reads TGTGCCAGCAGCGCCCGGGACAGGGCATTGCAGCCCCAGCATTTT. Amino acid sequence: CASSARDRALQPQHF.

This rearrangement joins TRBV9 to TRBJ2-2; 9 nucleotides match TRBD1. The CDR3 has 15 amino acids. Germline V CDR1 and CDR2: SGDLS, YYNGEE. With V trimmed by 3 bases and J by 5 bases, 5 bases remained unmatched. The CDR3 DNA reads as TGTGCCAGCAGCGAAGGGACAGGGTTTACCGGGGAGCTGTTTTTT. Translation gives CASSEGTGFTGELFF.

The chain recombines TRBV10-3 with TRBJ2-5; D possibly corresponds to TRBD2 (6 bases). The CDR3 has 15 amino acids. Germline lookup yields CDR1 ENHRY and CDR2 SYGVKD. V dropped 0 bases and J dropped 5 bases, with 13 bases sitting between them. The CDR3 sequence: CAISESAGLGETQYF. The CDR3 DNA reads TGTGCCATCAGTGAGTCCGCGGGGTTGGGGGAGACCCAGTACTTC.